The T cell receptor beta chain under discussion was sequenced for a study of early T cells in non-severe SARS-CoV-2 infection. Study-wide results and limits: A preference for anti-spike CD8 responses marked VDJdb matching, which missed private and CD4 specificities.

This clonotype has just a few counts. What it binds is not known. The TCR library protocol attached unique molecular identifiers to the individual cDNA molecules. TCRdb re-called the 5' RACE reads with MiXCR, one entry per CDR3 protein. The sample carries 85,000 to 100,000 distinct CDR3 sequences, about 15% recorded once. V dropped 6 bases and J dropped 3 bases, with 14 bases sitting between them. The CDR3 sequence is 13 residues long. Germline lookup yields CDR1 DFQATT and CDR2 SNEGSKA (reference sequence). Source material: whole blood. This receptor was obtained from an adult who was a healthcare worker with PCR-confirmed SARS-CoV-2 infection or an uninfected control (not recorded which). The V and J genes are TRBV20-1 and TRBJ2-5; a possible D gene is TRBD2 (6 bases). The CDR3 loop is CSARLVQKETQYF. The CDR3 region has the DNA TGCAGTGCCCGACTAGTCCAGAAAGAGACCCAGTACTTC.